Shown below are 4 T cell receptor beta chains from a single sample sequenced in a study of cytomegalovirus exposure and HLA in healthy donors. Both 60 Vbeta primers and 13 Jbeta primers went into the PCR. Sequenced by immunoSEQ multiplex PCR; TCRdb stores in-frame clones only, minus some. The table has some 70,000 clones, approximately 70% seen once. The material sequenced was PBMCs. These receptors came from a male donor in good health and CMV-seropositive.

V gene TRBV18 combines with J gene TRBJ2-7; tentative D call: TRBD2 (6 bases). In germline, CDR1 is KGHSH, CDR2 LQKENI. This CDR3 is built from 15 residues. Trimming removed 2 bases from V and 0 bases from J, with 11 bases in between. The CDR3 nucleotides are TGTGCCAGCTCACCAGCGGGGCGATCCTCCTACGAGCAGTACTTC. Its translation: CASSPAGRSSYEQYF.

This clone appeared once. This rearrangement joins TRBV7-9 to TRBJ2-2, with TRBD2 identical over 8 bases. The germline V gene encodes CDR1 SEHNR and CDR2 FQNEAQ (reference sequence). With V trimmed by 3 bases and J by 5 bases, 8 bases remained unmatched. CDR3 size: 16 residues. DNA for the CDR3: TGTGCCAGCAGCTTGGAAGCGGGAGCGAGGACCGGGGAGCTGTTTTTT. Protein product: CASSLEAGARTGELFF. Together with reference TRBV7-9 and TRBJ2-2, the CDR3 gives the full variable domain: DTGVSQNPRHKITKRGQNVTFRCDPISEHNRLYWYRQTLGQGPEFLTYFQNEAQLEKSRLLSDRFSAERPKGSFSTLEIQRTEQGDSAMYLCASSLEAGARTGELFFGEGSRLTVL.

In this sample, this clone turned up a few times. The chain links TRBV23-1 to TRBJ2-3; 7 positions agree with TRBD1. TRBV23-1 is classed as an ORF, of uncertain function. CDR3 size: 16 residues. The V gene end was trimmed by 0 bases and the J gene end by 1 base; junction bases not matched to a gene: 4. CDR3 protein: CASSQSYRGGTDTQYF. CDR3 nucleotide sequence: TGCGCCAGCAGTCAATCGTACAGGGGAGGCACAGATACGCAGTATTTT.

This clone was found once. The rearrangement joins TRBV6-5 to TRBJ2-5; TRBD2 matches 11 bases. This CDR3 has 16 amino acids. Germline loops: CDR1 MNHEY, CDR2 SVGAGI. Trimming took 0 bases from V and 4 from J; bases not matched to a gene: 4. The CDR3, as DNA: TGTGCCAGCAGTTACTCGGGTCTAGCGGGGGGAGAGACCCAGTACTTC. Translated: CASSYSGLAGGETQYF.